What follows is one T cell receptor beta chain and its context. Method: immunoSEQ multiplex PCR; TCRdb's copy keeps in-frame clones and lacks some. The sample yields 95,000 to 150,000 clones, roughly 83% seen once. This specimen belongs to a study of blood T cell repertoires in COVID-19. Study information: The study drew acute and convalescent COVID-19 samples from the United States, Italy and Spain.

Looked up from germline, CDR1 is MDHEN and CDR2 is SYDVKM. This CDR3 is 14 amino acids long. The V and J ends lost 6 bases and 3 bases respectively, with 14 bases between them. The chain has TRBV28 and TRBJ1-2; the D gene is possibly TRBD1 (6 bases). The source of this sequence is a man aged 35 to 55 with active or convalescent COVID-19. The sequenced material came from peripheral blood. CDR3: CASRPGQPDYGYTF. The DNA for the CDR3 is TGTGCCAGCAGACCAGGACAGCCTGACTATGGCTACACCTTC.